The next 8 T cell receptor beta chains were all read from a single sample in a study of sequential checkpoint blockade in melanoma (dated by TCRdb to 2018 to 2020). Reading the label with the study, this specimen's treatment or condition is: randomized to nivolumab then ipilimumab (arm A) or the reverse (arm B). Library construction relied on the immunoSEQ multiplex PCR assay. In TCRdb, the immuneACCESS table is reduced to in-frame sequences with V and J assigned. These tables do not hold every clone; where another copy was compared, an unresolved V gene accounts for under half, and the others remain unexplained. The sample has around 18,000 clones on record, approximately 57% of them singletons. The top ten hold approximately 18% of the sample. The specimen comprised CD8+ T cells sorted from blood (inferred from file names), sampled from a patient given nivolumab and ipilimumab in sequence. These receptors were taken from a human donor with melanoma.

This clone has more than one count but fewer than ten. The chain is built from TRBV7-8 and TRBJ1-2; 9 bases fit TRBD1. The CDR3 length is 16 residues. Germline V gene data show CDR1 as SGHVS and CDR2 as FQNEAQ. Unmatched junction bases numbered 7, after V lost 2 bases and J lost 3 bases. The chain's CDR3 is CASSLPPGDRDYGYTF. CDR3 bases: TGTGCCAGCAGCTTACCACCCGGGGACAGGGACTATGGCTACACCTTC.

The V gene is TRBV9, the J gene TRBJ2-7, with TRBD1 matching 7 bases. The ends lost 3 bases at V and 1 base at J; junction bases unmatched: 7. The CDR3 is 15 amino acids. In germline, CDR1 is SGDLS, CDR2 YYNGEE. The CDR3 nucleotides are TGTGCCAGCAGCGAGGGGGCTAGTGCGTCCTACGAGCAGTACTTC. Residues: CASSEGASASYEQYF. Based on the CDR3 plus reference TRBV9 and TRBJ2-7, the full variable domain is DSGVTQTPKHLITATGQRVTLRCSPRSGDLSVYWYQQSLDQGLQFLIQYYNGEERAKGNILERFSAQQFPDLHSELNLSSLELGDSALYFCASSEGASASYEQYFGPGTRLTVT.

Written as DNA, the CDR3 is TGTGCCAGCAGTTTCCTTCGGACAGGGGTGGAGGGCTACACCTTC. Translating it yields CASSFLRTGVEGYTF. The V gene is TRBV6-5, the J gene TRBJ1-2, with TRBD1 matching 9 bases. Germline V gene sequence: CDR1 MNHEY, CDR2 SVGAGI. The CDR3 consists of 15 residues. The J segment lost 8 bases and the V segment lost 4 bases, leaving 11 bases of the junction unmatched.

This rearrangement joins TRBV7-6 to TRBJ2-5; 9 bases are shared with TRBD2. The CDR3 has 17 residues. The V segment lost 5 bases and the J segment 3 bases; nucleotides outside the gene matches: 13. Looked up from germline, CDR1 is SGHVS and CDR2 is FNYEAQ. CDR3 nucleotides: TGTGCCAGCAGCCCCCGAGGGGGAGCGGGAGGTAAAGAGACCCAGTACTTC. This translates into CASSPRGGAGGKETQYF.

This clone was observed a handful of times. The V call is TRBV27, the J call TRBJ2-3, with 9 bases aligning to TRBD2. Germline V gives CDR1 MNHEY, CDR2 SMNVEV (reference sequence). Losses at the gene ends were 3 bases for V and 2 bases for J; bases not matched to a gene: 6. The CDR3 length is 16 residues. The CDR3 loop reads CASSLAGGFTTDTQYF. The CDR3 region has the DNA TGTGCCAGCAGTTTGGCGGGGGGGTTTACCACAGATACGCAGTATTTT.

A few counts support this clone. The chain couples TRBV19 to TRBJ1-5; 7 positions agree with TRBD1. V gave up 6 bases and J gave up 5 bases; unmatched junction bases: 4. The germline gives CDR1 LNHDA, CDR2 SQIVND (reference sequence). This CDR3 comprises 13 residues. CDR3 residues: CASSSGQYQPQHF. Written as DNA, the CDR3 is TGTGCCAGTAGCTCGGGACAGTATCAGCCCCAGCATTTT.

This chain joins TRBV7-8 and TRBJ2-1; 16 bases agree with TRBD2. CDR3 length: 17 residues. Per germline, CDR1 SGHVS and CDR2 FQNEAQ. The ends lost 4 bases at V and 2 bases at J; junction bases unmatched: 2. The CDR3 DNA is TGTGCCAGCAGCTGGGGACTAGCGGGAGGGACCTACAATGAGCAGTTCTTC. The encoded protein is CASSWGLAGGTYNEQFF.

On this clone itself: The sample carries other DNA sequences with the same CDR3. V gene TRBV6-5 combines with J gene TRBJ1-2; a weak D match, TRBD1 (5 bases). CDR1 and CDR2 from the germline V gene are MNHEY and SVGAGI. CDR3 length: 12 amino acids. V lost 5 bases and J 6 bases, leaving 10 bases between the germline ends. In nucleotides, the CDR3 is TGTGCCAGCAGTACCGGAGGGGATGGCTACACCTTC. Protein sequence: CASSTGGDGYTF.